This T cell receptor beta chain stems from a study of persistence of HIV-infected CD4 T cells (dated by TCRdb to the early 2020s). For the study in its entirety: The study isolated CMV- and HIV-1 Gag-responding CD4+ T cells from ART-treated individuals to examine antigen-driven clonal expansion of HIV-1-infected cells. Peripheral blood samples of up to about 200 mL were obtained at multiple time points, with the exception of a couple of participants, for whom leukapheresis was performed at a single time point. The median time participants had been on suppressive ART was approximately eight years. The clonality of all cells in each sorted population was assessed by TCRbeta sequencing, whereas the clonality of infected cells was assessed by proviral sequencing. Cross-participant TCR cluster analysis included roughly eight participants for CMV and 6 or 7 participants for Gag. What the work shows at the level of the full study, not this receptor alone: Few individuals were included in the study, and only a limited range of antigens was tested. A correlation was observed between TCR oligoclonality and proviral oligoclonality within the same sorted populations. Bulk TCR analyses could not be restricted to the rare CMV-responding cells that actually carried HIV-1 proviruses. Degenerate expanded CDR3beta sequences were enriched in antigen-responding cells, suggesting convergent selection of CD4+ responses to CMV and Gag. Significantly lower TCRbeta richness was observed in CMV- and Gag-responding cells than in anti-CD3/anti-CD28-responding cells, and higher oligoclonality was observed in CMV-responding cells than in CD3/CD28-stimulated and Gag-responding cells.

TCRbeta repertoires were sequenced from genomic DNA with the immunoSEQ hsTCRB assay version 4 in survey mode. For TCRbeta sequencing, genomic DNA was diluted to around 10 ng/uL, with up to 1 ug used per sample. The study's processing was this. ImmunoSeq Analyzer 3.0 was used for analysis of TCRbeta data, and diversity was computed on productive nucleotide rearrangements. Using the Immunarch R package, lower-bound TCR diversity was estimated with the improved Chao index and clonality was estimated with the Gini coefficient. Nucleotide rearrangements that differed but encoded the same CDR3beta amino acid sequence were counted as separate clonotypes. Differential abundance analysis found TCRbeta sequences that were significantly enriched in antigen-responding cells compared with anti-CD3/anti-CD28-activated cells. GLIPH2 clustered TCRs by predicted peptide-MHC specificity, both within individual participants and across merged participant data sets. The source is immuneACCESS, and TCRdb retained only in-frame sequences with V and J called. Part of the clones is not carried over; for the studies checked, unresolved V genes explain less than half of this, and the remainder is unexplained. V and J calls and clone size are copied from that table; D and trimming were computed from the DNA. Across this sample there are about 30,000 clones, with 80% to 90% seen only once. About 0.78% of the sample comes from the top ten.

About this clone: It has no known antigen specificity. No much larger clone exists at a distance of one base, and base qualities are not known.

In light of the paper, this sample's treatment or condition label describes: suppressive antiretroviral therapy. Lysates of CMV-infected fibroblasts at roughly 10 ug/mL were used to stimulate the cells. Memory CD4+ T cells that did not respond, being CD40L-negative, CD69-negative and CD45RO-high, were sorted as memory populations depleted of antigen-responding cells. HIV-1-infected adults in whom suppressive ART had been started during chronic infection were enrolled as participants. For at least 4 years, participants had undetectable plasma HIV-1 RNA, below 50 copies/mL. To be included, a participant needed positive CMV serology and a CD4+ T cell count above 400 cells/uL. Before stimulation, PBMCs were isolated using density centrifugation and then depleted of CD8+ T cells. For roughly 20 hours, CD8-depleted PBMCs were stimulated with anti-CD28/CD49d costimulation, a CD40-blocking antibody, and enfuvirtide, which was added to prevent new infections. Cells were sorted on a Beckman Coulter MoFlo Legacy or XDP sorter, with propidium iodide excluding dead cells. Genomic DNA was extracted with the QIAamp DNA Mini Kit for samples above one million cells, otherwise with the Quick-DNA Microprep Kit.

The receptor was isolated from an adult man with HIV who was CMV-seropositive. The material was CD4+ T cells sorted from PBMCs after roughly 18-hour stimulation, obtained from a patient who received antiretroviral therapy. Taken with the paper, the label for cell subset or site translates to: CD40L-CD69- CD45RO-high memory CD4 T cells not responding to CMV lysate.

The CDR3 sequence is CASSPARMTSGDTQYF. Here is the DNA: TGTGCCAGCTCACCCGCGCGAATGACTAGCGGAGATACGCAGTATTTT. Recombination connected TRBV18 to TRBJ2-3, with TRBD2 matching 9 junction bases. The germline V and J ends show losses of 3 bases and 5 bases respectively, and no gene match explains 9 bases of the junction. Sequences KGHSH (CDR1) and LQKENI (CDR2) are obtained from the germline V gene. The CDR3 starts with the cysteine, ends with the phenylalanine, and has 16 residues. Just the 48-base CDR3 DNA is kept, in frame starting at base 1.